One sample yielded the 26 T cell receptor beta chains listed below, sequenced in a study of blood T cell repertoires in COVID-19. The method was immunoSEQ multiplex PCR; TCRdb's version includes in-frame clones alone and lacks a portion of them. The sample lists some 150,000 clones; roughly 82% were seen once. The specimen was peripheral blood. The receptor source for this set is a woman between 50 and 59 years old in a cohort sampled during active or convalescent COVID-19.

The CDR3 here is CASSFASGGYSETQYF. The CDR3 bases are TGTGCCAGCAGCTTTGCCAGCGGGGGGTATTCGGAGACCCAGTACTTC. The rearrangement links TRBV7-8 to TRBJ2-5; 9 bases match TRBD2. Germline V lookup: CDR1 SGHVS, CDR2 FQNEAQ. There are 16 residues in the CDR3. The trim removed 3 bases at V and 5 bases at J, leaving 10 bases unmatched. Together with reference TRBV7-8 and TRBJ2-5, the CDR3 gives the full variable domain: GAGVSQSPRYKVAKRGQDVALRCDPISGHVSLFWYQQALGQGPEFLTYFQNEAQLDKSGLPSDRFFAERPEGSVSTLKIQRTQQEDSAVYLCASSFASGGYSETQYFGPGTRLLVL.

V is TRBV19 and J is TRBJ2-5; 9 nucleotides agree with TRBD2. Trimming at V came to 4 bases and at J to 5 bases, leaving 14 bases not matched to a gene. From germline, CDR1 is LNHDA and CDR2 SQIVND (reference sequence). The CDR3 runs 17 residues. CDR3 coding DNA: TGTGCCAGTAGTACGCCCCTACTAGCGGGCGGGGGGGAGACCCAGTACTTC. It specifies CASSTPLLAGGGETQYF.

V is TRBV29-1 and J is TRBJ2-5, with 10 positions matching TRBD1. The V gene end was trimmed by 6 bases and the J gene end by 5 bases; junction bases not matched to a gene: 6. Germline V gene sequence: CDR1 SQVTM, CDR2 ANQGSEA. The CDR3 loop spans 13 amino acids. CDR3 in amino acids: CSVRTGGSETQYF. CDR3 coding DNA: TGCAGCGTACGGACAGGGGGGTCGGAGACCCAGTACTTC. Together with reference TRBV29-1 and TRBJ2-5, the CDR3 gives the full variable domain: SAVISQKPSRDICQRGTSLTIQCQVDSQVTMMFWYRQQPGQSLTLIATANQGSEATYESGFVIDKFPISRPNLTFSTLTVSNMSPEDSSIYLCSVRTGGSETQYFGPGTRLLVL.

J is TRBJ2-2 and V is TRBV11-2, with a tentative D call TRBD1 (5 bases). Germline assignment: CDR1 SGHAT and CDR2 FQNNGV. Trimming pared 2 bases from V and 7 bases from J, leaving 17 bases between. The CDR3 consists of 16 residues. Here the CDR3 reads CASSLFRQGTIGELFF. Written as DNA, the CDR3 is TGTGCCAGCAGCTTATTTCGGCAGGGAACTATCGGGGAGCTGTTTTTT.

The chain recombines TRBV5-3 with TRBJ2-1; 10 nucleotides agree with TRBD2. TRBV5-3 is flagged as an ORF with uncertain function. The CDR3 has 19 residues. The V and J ends lost 1 base and 0 bases, in that order; junction bases with no gene match: 10. The CDR3 reads CARSLWCASGGYSYNEQFF. CDR3 DNA: TGTGCCAGAAGCTTGTGGTGTGCTAGCGGGGGTTACTCCTACAATGAGCAGTTCTTC.

The chain couples TRBV6-2 or TRBV6-3 to TRBJ1-1; D uncertain. The CDR3 runs 18 residues. The ends were cut back, 0 bases at V and 1 base at J, with 18 bases in the middle. Germline CDR1 MNHEY, CDR2 SVGEGT. CDR3 sequence reads: CASSYSGRVTTTNTEAFF. For the CDR3, the DNA is TGTGCCAGCAGTTACTCAGGGAGGGTGACTACAACGAACACTGAAGCTTTCTTT.

In its sample, this clone was seen a few times. This rearrangement joins TRBV18 to TRBJ2-7, with 8 bases fitting TRBD1. This CDR3 spans 16 amino acids. V shed 2 bases and J 2 bases; nucleotides not matched to a gene: 8. Germline V CDR1 and CDR2: KGHSH, LQKENI. The CDR3 DNA sequence: TGTGCCAGCTCACCAGTGGGACAGGAGCTAACCTACGAGCAGTACTTC. Residues: CASSPVGQELTYEQYF.

V and J are TRBV5-1 and TRBJ1-1; TRBD1 aligns across 8 bases. Per the germline V gene, CDR1 is SGHRS and CDR2 is YFSETQ. This CDR3 is built from 14 residues. J was trimmed by 2 bases and V by 4 bases; bases with no gene match: 4. This CDR3 reads CASSIDRGNTEAFF. CDR3 coding DNA: TGCGCCAGCAGCATCGACAGGGGTAACACTGAAGCTTTCTTT.

The gene calls are TRBV6-5 and TRBJ1-1; 7 bases are shared with TRBD1. The CDR3 loop spans 14 amino acids. Germline-derived CDR1 and CDR2 are MNHEY and SVGAGI. V shed 4 bases, J shed 0 bases, and the junction held 2 bases outside the gene matches. CDR3 coding DNA: TGTGCCAGCAGTTGGGGACAGATGAACACTGAAGCTTTCTTT. Translation: CASSWGQMNTEAFF.

The chain links TRBV5-6 to TRBJ1-3; 7 nucleotides match TRBD1. With V trimmed by 0 bases and J by 0 bases, 6 bases remained unmatched. The CDR3 covers 17 residues. Looked up from germline, CDR1 is SGHDT and CDR2 is YYEEEE. CDR3 region: CASSLATGWYSGNTIYF. The DNA for the CDR3 is TGTGCCAGCAGCTTGGCGACAGGGTGGTACTCTGGAAACACCATATATTTT.

This clone was seen a single time. V and J are TRBV24-1 and TRBJ2-7; D gene unclear. The CDR3 has 13 amino acids. Looked up from germline, CDR1 is KGHDR and CDR2 is SFDVKD. V lost 10 bases, J lost 4 bases, and 16 bases lay in between. In nucleotides, the CDR3 is TGTGCCACTCTAACCCTCGCCGGGTACGAGCAGTACTTC. It is translated as CATLTLAGYEQYF.

The rearrangement links TRBV7-3 to TRBJ1-2; tentatively, D is TRBD1 (5 bases). V lost 1 base, J lost 4 bases, and 13 bases lay in between. Germline lookup yields CDR1 SGHTA and CDR2 FQGTGA. CDR3 length: 15 residues. CDR3 sequence: CASSLNQGTVYGYTF. CDR3 DNA: TGTGCCAGCAGCTTAAACCAGGGAACCGTCTATGGCTACACCTTC.

The chain couples TRBV7-2 to TRBJ1-3; 9 nucleotides align to TRBD1. Germline CDR1 SGHTA, CDR2 FQGNSA. The CDR3 has 14 residues. Trimming removed 5 bases from V and 5 bases from J; junction bases left unmatched: 4. The DNA for the CDR3 is TGTGCCAGCAGCCGGGACAGGGATCGAAACACCATATATTTT. It is translated as CASSRDRDRNTIYF.

The chain has TRBV11-3 and TRBJ1-4, with 7 bases that match TRBD1. The length of the CDR3 is 14 residues. Trimming took 4 bases from V and 11 from J; bases not matched to a gene: 10. CDR1 and CDR2 (germline): SGHNT, YENEEA. The CDR3 DNA follows: TGTGCCAGCAGCTCCTACCCGACAGGGTTCAAACTGTTTTTT. It translates to CASSSYPTGFKLFF.

V is TRBV12-5 and J is TRBJ2-1; 7 positions agree with TRBD2. After removal of 2 bases from V and 2 bases from J, the junction contained 9 bases not matched to a gene. CDR1 LGHNT and CDR2 FRNRAP come from the germline V gene. The CDR3 spans 17 residues. The CDR3 coding sequence is TGTGCTAGTGGTTTGCTGAGGCCTAGCGGTGCCTACAATGAGCAGTTCTTC. It codes for CASGLLRPSGAYNEQFF.

This clone was counted between two and nine times. V usage is TRBV24-1 and J usage is TRBJ2-3, with D tentatively TRBD1 (6 bases). The germline V gene encodes CDR1 KGHDR and CDR2 SFDVKD. V lost 1 base and J 0 bases, leaving 13 bases between the germline ends. The CDR3 length is 17 residues. CDR3 amino acids: CATSDFGSDSSTDTQYF. The CDR3 DNA sequence: TGTGCCACCAGTGATTTTGGCTCGGACAGTAGCACAGATACGCAGTATTTT.

This clone appeared once. V is TRBV4-3 and J is TRBJ2-7, with 9 bases that match TRBD1. After removal of 0 bases from V and 2 bases from J, the junction contained 2 bases not matched to a gene. From germline, CDR1 is LGHNA and CDR2 YSLEER. CDR3 length: 15 residues. CDR3 nucleotides: TGCGCCAGCAGCCAAGAACAGGGGGCTCCCTACGAGCAGTACTTC. It yields the protein CASSQEQGAPYEQYF.

V usage is TRBV5-1 and J usage is TRBJ1-2, with D perhaps matching TRBD1 (6 bases). The CDR3 runs 13 residues. V shed 6 bases and J shed 7 bases, with 16 bases lying between them. Germline-derived CDR1 and CDR2 are SGHRS and YFSETQ. The CDR3: CASTPTGSGGYTF. CDR3 DNA sequence: TGCGCCAGCACCCCTACAGGGAGCGGTGGCTACACCTTC.

The V call is TRBV11-2, the J call TRBJ2-3; TRBD1 is a possible D gene (5 bases). Germline assignment: CDR1 SGHAT and CDR2 FQNNGV. CDR3 length: 17 amino acids. V lost 5 bases and J 4 bases, leaving 22 bases between the germline ends. CDR3 sequence reads: CASSTGRGFSLPDTQYF. Written as DNA, the CDR3 is TGTGCCAGCAGCACTGGTAGGGGTTTCTCCTTACCAGATACGCAGTATTTT. The whole variable domain, filled in from reference TRBV11-2 and TRBJ2-3, reads EAGVAQSPRYKIIEKRQSVAFWCNPISGHATLYWYQQILGQGPKLLIQFQNNGVVDDSQLPKDRFSAERLKGVDSTLKIQPAKLEDSAVYLCASSTGRGFSLPDTQYFGPGTRLTVL.

The rearrangement uses TRBV18 and TRBJ1-5, with D perhaps matching TRBD1 (6 bases). This CDR3 has 14 residues. CDR1 is KGHSH, CDR2 LQKENI, per germline. V lost 4 bases and J lost 8, with 15 bases in between. The CDR3 sequence: CASSLGQPLEPQHF. The CDR3 region has the DNA TGTGCCAGCTCACTTGGACAGCCATTGGAGCCCCAGCATTTT.

This clone occurred once. The V call is TRBV14, the J call TRBJ1-1; D is uncertain. Germline V gene lookup returns CDR1 SGHDN and CDR2 FVKESK. The CDR3 extends over 15 amino acids. V was pared by 0 bases and J by 9 bases, with 17 bases between. The CDR3 sequence is CASSQDGLQISKAFF. The CDR3 nucleotides read TGTGCCAGCAGCCAAGATGGTCTACAGATCTCGAAAGCTTTCTTT.

This chain uses TRBV18 with TRBJ1-4; D is unclear. The CDR3 is 14 residues long. V dropped 3 bases and J dropped 7 bases, with 12 bases sitting between them. Germline values: CDR1 KGHSH, CDR2 LQKENI. The CDR3 DNA follows: TGTGCCAGCTCACCCACGGGTGTGGTTGAAAAACTGTTTTTT. Translation: CASSPTGVVEKLFF.

The chain combines TRBV5-1 with TRBJ2-5, with D possibly TRBD1 on 6 matching bases. The CDR3 totals 16 residues. Trimming removed 3 bases from V and 1 base from J, with 16 bases in between. The V gene's germline CDR1 is SGHRS and CDR2 YFSETQ. CDR3 DNA: TGCGCCAGCAGCTATACAGGGCAGTGGGGCCAAGAGACCCAGTACTTC. This codes for CASSYTGQWGQETQYF.

This chain connects TRBV27 to TRBJ1-2; D may be TRBD1 (6 bases). V gave up 0 bases and J gave up 4 bases, with 12 bases separating them. The V gene's germline CDR1 is MNHEY and CDR2 SMNVEV (reference sequence). The CDR3 runs 15 residues. The CDR3 is CASSLSGGPLYGYTF. In DNA, the CDR3 is TGTGCCAGCAGTTTATCAGGGGGTCCCCTCTATGGCTACACCTTC.

The V call is TRBV9, the J call TRBJ2-6, with TRBD2 as a possible D gene (7 bases). The CDR3 is 18 residues long. Germline V CDR1 and CDR2: SGDLS, YYNGEE. Trimming removed 6 bases from V and 0 bases from J, with 19 bases in between. CDR3 sequence reads: CASTLGGGAGSGANVLTF. As DNA, the CDR3 is TGTGCCAGCACCCTAGGTGGGGGGGCGGGCTCTGGGGCCAACGTCCTGACTTTC.

The CDR3 DNA follows: TGTGCCAGCAGCCACGGACAAACAAGGAACACTGAAGCTTTCTTT. Translating it yields CASSHGQTRNTEAFF. The J gene is TRBJ1-1, the V gene TRBV4-2, with D perhaps TRBD1 (5 bases). Germline V gives CDR1 LGHNA, CDR2 YNFKEQ. Trimming cost V 3 bases and J 1 base, with 12 bases left between them. This CDR3 has 15 amino acids.